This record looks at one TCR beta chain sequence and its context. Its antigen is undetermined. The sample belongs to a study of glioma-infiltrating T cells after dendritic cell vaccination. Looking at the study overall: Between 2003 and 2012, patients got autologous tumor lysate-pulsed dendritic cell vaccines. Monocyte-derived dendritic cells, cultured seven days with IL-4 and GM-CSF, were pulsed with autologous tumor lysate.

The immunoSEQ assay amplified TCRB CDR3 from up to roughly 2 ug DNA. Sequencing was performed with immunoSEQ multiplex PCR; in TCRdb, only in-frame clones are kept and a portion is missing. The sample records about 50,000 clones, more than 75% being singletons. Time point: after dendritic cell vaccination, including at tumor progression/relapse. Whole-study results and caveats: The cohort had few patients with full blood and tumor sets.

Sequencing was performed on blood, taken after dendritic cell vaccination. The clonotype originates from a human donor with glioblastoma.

CDR3 coding DNA: TGTGCTAGTGGTTTGGTACCGGGCGAGCAGTACTTC. As protein: CASGLVPGEQYF. The chain recombines TRBV12-5 with TRBJ2-7; D gene uncertain. Germline CDR1 is LGHNT and CDR2 is FRNRAP. Trimming removed 0 bases from V and 6 bases from J, with 6 bases in between. The CDR3 consists of 12 residues.